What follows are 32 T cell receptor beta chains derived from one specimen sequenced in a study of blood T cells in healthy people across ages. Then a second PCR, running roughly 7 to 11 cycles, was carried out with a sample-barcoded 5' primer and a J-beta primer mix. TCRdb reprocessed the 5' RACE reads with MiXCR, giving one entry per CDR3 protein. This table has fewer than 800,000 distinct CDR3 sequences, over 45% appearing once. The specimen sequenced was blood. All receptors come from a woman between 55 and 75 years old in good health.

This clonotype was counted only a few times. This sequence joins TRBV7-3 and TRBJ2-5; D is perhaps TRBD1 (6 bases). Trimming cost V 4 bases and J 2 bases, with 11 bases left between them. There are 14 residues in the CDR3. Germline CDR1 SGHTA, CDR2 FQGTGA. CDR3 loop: CASSSGAEQETQYF. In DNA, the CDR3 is TGTGCCAGCAGCTCAGGGGCGGAACAAGAGACCCAGTACTTC.

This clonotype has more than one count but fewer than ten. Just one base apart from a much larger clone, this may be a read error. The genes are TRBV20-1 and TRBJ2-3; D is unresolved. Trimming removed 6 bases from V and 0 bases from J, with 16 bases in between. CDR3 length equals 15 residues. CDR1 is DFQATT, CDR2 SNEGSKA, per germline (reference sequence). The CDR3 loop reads CSAQPPGSSTDTQYF. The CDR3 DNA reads TGCAGTGCCCAGCCCCCAGGTTCTAGCACAGATACGCAGTATTTT.

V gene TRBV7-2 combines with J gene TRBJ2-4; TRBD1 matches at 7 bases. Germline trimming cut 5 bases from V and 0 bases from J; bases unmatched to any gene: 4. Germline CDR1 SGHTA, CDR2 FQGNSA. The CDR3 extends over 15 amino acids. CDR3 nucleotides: TGTGCCAGCAGCCCGGACAGGTTAGCCAAAAACATTCAGTACTTC. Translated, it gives CASSPDRLAKNIQYF.

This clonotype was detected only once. The CDR3: CASSHGVISNQPQHF. CDR3 in DNA: TGTGCCAGTAGTCACGGCGTGATTAGCAATCAGCCCCAGCATTTT. This chain links TRBV19 with TRBJ1-5, with D uncertain. Per the germline V gene, CDR1 is LNHDA and CDR2 is SQIVND (reference sequence). V lost 5 bases and J 0 bases, leaving 11 bases between the germline ends. The CDR3 has 15 amino acids.

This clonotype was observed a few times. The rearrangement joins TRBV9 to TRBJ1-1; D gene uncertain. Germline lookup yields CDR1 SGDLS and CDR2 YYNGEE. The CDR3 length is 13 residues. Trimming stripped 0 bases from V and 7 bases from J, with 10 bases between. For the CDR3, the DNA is TGTGCCAGCAGCGTAGGTGTTCTAAATGAAGCTTTCTTT. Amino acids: CASSVGVLNEAFF.

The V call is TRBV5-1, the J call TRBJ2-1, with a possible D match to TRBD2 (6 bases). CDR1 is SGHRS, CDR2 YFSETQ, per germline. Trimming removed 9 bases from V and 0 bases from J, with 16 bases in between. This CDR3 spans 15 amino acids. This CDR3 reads CATSDLAPSYNEQFF. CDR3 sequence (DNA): TGCGCCACTTCAGACCTAGCGCCCTCCTACAATGAGCAGTTCTTC.

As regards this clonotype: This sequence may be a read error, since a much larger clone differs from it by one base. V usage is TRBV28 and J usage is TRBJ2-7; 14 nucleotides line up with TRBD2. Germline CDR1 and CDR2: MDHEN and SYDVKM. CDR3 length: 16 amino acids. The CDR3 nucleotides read TGTACCAGCAGTCCTCCTCAGGGACTAGCGGGAGACGAGCAGTACTTC. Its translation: CTSSPPQGLAGDEQYF.

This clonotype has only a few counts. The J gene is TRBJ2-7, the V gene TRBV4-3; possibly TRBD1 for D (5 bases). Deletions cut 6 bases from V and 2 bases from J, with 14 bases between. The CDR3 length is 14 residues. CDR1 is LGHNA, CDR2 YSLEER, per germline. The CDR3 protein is CASSSVTDTYEQYF. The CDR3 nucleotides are TGCGCCAGCAGTTCGGTGACAGACACCTACGAGCAGTACTTC.

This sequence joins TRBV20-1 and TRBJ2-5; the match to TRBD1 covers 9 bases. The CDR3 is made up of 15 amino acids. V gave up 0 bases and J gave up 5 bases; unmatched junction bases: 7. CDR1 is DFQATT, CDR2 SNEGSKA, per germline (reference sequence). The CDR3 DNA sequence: TGCAGTGCTAGAGATCCGCAACAGGGGGCTGAGACCCAGTACTTC. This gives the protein CSARDPQQGAETQYF.

CDR3 nucleotides: TGTGCCTTCAGTTCCTACAATGAGCAGTTCTTC. It is translated as CAFSSYNEQFF. The chain carries TRBV28 and TRBJ2-1; D is ambiguous. The CDR3 runs to 11 residues. Trimming shortened V by 11 bases and J by 1 base, and 6 bases separated the two germline ends. Per germline, CDR1 MDHEN and CDR2 SYDVKM.

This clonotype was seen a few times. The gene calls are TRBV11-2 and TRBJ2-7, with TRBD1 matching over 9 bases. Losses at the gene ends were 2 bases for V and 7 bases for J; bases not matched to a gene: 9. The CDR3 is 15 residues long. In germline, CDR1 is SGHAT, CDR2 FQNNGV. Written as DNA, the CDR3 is TGTGCCAGCAGCTTAATCGGGACAGGGATGGGGGAGCAGTACTTC. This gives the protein CASSLIGTGMGEQYF.

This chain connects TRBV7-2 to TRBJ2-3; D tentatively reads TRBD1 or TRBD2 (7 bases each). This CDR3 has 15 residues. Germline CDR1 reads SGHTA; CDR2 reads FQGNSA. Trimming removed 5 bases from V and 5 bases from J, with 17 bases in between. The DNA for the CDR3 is TGTGCCAGCAGCCCCCAGGGAGGGGGCGTAGATACGCAGTATTTT. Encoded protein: CASSPQGGGVDTQYF.

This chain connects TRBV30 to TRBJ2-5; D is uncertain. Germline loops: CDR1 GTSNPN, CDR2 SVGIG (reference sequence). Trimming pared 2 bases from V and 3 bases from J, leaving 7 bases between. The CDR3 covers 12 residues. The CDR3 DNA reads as TGTGCCTGGAGTTGGGTGAAAGAGACCCAGTACTTC. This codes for CAWSWVKETQYF.

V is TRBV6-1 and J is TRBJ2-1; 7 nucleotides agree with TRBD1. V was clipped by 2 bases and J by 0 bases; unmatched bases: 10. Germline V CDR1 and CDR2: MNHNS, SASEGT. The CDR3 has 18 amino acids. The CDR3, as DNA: TGTGCCAGCAGTGAACTACTCCCGGGACAGAGCTCCTACAATGAGCAGTTCTTC. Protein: CASSELLPGQSSYNEQFF.

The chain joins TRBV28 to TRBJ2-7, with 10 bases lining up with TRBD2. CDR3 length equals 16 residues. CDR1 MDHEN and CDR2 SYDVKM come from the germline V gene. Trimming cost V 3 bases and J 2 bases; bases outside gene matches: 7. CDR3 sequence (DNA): TGTGCCAGCAGTTTGCGTAGCGGGAGGCACACCTACGAGCAGTACTTC. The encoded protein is CASSLRSGRHTYEQYF.

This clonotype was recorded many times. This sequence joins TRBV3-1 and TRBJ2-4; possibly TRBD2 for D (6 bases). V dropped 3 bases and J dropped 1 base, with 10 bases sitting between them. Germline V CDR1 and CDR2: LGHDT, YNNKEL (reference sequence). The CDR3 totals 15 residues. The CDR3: CASSHAGSAKNIQYF. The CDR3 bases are TGTGCCAGCAGCCACGCCGGGAGTGCCAAAAACATTCAGTACTTC.

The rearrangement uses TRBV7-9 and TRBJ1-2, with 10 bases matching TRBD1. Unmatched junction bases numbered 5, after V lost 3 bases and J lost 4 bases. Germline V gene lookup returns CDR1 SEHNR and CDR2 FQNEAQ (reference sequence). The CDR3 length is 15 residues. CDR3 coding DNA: TGTGCCAGCAGCTTCGCAGGACAGGGGGGCTATGGCTACACCTTC. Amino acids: CASSFAGQGGYGYTF.

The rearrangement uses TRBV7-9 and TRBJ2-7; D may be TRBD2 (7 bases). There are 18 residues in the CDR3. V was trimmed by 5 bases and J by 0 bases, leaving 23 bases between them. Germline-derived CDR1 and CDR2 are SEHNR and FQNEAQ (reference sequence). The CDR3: CASSLGPLGGLSSYEQYF. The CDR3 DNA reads TGTGCCAGCAGCCTAGGTCCCCTCGGGGGGCTATCCTCCTACGAGCAGTACTTC. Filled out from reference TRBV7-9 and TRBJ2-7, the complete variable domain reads DTGVSQNPRHKITKRGQNVTFRCDPISEHNRLYWYRQTLGQGPEFLTYFQNEAQLEKSRLLSDRFSAERPKGSFSTLEIQRTEQGDSAMYLCASSLGPLGGLSSYEQYFGPGTRLTVT.

CDR3 amino acids: CSAAGTGSYEQFF. The CDR3 DNA reads TGCAGTGCTGCCGGGACAGGGTCGTATGAGCAGTTCTTC. The chain employs TRBV20-1 and TRBJ2-1; 9 bases agree with TRBD1. The CDR3 contains 13 residues. Germline V gene lookup returns CDR1 DFQATT and CDR2 SNEGSKA (reference sequence). V dropped 5 bases and J dropped 8; count of bases not matched to a gene: 7.

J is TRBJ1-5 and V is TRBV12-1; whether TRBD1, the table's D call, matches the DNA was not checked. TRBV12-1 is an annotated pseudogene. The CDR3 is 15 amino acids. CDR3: CASSEIQGEDQPQHF. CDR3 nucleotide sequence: TGTGCCAGCAGCGAGATACAGGGTGAAGACCAGCCCCAGCATTTT.

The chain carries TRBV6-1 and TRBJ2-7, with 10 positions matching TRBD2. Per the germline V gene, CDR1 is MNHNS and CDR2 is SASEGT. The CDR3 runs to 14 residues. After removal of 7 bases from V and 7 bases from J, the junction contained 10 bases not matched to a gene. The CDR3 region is CASTLAGVLNEQYF. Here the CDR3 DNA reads TGTGCCAGCACGCTAGCGGGAGTGTTAAATGAGCAGTACTTC.

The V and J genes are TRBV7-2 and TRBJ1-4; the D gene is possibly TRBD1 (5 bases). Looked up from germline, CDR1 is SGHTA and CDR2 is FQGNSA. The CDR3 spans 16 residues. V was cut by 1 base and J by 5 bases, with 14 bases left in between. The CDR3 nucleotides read TGTGCCAGCAGCTTAGTCCCCAGGGAACTGAATGAAAAACTGTTTTTT. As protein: CASSLVPRELNEKLFF.

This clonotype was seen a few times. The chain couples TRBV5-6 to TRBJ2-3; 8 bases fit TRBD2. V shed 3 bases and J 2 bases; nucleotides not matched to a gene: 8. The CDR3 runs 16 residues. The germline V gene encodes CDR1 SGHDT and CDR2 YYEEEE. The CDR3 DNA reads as TGTGCCAGCAGCTCGCGTGGGCGGGAGGTCACAGATACGCAGTATTTT. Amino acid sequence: CASSSRGREVTDTQYF.

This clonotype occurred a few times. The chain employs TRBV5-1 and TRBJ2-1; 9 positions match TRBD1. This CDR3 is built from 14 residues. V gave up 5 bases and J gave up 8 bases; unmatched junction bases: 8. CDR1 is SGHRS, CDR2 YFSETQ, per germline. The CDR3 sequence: CASRVTGGTDEQFF. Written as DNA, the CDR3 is TGCGCCAGCAGAGTGACAGGGGGAACCGATGAGCAGTTCTTC.

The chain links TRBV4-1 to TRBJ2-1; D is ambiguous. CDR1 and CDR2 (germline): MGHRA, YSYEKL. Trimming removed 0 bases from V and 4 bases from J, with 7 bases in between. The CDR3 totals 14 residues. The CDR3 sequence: CASSQDSRYNEQFF. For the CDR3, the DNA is TGCGCCAGCAGCCAAGACTCGCGGTACAATGAGCAGTTCTTC.

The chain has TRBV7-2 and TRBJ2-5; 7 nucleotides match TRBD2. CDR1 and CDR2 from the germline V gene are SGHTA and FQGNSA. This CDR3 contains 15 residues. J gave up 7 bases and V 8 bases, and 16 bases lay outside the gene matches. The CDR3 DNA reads TGTGCCAGCGGCGGTGGGAGGGGCGCTGTAGCGACCCAGTACTTC. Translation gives CASGGGRGAVATQYF. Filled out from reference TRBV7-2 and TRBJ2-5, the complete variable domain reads GAGVSQSPSNKVTEKGKDVELRCDPISGHTALYWYRQSLGQGLEFLIYFQGNSAPDKSGLPSDRFSAERTGGSVSTLTIQRTQQEDSAVYLCASGGGRGAVATQYFGPGTRLLVL.

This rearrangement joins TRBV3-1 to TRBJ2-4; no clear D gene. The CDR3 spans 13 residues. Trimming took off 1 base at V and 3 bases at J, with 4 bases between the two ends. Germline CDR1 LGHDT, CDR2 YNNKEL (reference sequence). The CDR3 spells CASSQVLKNIQYF. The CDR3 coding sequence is TGTGCCAGCAGCCAAGTTCTCAAAAACATTCAGTACTTC. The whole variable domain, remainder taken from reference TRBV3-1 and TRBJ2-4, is DTAVSQTPKYLVTQMGNDKSIKCEQNLGHDTMYWYKQDSKKFLKIMFSYNNKELIINETVPNRFSPKSPDKAHLNLHINSLELGDSAVYFCASSQVLKNIQYFGAGTRLSVL.

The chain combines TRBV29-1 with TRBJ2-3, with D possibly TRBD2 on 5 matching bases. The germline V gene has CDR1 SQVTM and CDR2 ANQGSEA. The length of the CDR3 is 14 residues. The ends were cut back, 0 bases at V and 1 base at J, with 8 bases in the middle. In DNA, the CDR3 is TGCAGCGTTGAAGAAGCGGTCCGCACAGATACGCAGTATTTT. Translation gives CSVEEAVRTDTQYF.

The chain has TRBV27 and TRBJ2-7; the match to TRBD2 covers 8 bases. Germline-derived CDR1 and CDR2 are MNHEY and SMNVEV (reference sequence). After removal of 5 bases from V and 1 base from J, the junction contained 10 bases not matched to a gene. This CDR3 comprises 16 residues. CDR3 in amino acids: CASSPRRAGVSYEQYF. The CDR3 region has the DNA TGTGCCAGCAGTCCAAGACGAGCGGGGGTATCCTACGAGCAGTACTTC.

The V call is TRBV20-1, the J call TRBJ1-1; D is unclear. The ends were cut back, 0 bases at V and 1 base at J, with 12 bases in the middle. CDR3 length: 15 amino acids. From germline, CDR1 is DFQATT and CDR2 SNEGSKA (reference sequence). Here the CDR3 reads CSARDIGNTNTEAFF. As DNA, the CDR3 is TGCAGTGCTAGAGATATAGGAAATACGAACACTGAAGCTTTCTTT.

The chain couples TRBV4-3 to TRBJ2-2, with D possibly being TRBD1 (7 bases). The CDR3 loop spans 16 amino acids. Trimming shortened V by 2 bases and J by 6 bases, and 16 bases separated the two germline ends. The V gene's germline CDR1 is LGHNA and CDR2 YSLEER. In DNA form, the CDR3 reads TGCGCCAGCAGCCAATCAGGAGGGGGCCCCGCCGGGGAGCTGTTTTTT. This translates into CASSQSGGGPAGELFF.

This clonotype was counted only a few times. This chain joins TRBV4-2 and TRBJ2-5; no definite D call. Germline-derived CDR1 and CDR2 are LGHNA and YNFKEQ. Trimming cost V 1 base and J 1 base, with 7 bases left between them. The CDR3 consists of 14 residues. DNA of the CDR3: TGTGCCAGCAGCCAAGGGCCTAGCCAAGAGACCCAGTACTTC. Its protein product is CASSQGPSQETQYF.